The sequence of this T cell receptor beta chain was determined in a study of cytomegalovirus exposure and HLA in healthy donors. As for this clone: Antigen: not known.

Findings of the study overall: The tendency of first-cohort TCR clusters to co-occur in the 120 validation repertoires was the finding of a later analysis. Confirmation in vitro established that a few CMV-associated chains were specific for CMV antigens.

The V end lost 0 bases, the J end lost 0 bases, and 10 bases lay between the germline ends. The CDR3 runs 16 residues. The germline CDR1 and CDR2 sequences are MGHRA and YSYEKL. The donors belonged to the approximately 130-subject validation cohort, separate from the approximately 700-subject first cohort. Produced via immunoSEQ multiplex PCR; TCRdb's table is partial and in-frame only. The table shows about 120,000 clones, with about nine tenths occurring only once. This TCR was recovered from a woman aged 18-29 years in good health and CMV-seronegative. The sample was PBMCs. This rearrangement joins TRBV4-1 to TRBJ2-3; no clear D gene. The CDR3 loop reads CASSQDGFPSTDTQYF. CDR3 nucleotide sequence: TGCGCCAGCAGCCAAGACGGTTTTCCTAGCACAGATACGCAGTATTTT.